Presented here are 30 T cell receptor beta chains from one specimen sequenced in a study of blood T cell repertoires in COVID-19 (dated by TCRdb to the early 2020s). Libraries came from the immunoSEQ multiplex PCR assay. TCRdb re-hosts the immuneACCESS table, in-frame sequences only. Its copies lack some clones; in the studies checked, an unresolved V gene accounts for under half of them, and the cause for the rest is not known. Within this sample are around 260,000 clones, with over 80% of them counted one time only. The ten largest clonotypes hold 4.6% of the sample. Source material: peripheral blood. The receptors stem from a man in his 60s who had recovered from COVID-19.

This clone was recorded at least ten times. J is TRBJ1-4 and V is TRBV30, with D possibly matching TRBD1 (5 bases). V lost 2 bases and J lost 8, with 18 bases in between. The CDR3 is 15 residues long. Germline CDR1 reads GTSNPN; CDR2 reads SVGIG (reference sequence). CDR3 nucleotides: TGTGCCTGGAGTTTAATAGGGGTAGATCGAGAAAAACTGTTTTTT. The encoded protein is CAWSLIGVDREKLFF.

The CDR3 DNA is TGTGCCAGCAGGGGACAGGGGTTAGTCGGTGAAGCTTTCTTT. It codes for CASRGQGLVGEAFF. The chain couples TRBV27 to TRBJ1-1; 10 bases are a match to TRBD1. V shed 6 bases, J shed 7 bases, and the junction held 8 bases outside the gene matches. Per the germline V gene, CDR1 is MNHEY and CDR2 is SMNVEV (reference sequence). The CDR3 has 14 amino acids.

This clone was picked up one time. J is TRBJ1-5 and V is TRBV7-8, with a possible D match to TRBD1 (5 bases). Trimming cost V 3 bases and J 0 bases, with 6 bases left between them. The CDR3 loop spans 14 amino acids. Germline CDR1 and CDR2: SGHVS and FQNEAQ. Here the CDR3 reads CASSFQGSNQPQHF. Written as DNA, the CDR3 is TGTGCCAGCAGCTTCCAGGGTAGCAATCAGCCCCAGCATTTT.

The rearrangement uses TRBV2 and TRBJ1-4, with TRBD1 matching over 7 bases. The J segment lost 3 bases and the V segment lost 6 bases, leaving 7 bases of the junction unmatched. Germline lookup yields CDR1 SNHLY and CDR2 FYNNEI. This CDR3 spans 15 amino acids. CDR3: CASRDPGGSNEKLFF. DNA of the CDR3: TGTGCCAGCAGAGACCCAGGGGGATCTAATGAAAAACTGTTTTTT.

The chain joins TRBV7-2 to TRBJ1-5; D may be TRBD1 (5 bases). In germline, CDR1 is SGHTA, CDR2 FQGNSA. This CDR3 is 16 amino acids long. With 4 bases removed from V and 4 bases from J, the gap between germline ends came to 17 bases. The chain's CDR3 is CASSSRGRGWNQPQHF. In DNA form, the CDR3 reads TGTGCCAGCAGCTCGAGGGGTCGGGGGTGGAATCAGCCCCAGCATTTT.

CDR3 in DNA: TGTGCCAGCAGCAAAAACCCGGGACAGGGATACGGGGAGCTGTTTTTT. It specifies CASSKNPGQGYGELFF. This sequence joins TRBV5-4 and TRBJ2-2, with 9 bases matching TRBD1. V lost 4 bases to trimming and J lost 7 bases; unmatched junction nucleotides: 11. Germline V CDR1 and CDR2: SGHNT, YYREEE (reference sequence). CDR3 length: 16 amino acids.

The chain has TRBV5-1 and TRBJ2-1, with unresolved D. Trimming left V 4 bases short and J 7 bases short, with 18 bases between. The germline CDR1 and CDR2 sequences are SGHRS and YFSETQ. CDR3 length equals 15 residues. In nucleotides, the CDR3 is TGCGCCAGCAGCCCATCGAGGCCGGAGCTTAATGAGCAGTTCTTC. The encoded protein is CASSPSRPELNEQFF. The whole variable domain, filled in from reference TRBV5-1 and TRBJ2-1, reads KAGVTQTPRYLIKTRGQQVTLSCSPISGHRSVSWYQQTPGQGLQFLFEYFSETQRNKGNFPGRFSGRQFSNSRSEMNVSTLELGDSALYLCASSPSRPELNEQFFGPGTRLTVL.

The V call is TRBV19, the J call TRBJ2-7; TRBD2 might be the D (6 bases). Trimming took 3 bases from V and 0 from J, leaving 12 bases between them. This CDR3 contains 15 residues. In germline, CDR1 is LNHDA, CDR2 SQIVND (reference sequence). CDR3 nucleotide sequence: TGTGCCAGTAGTATGACGCGGGGAACCTCCTACGAGCAGTACTTC. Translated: CASSMTRGTSYEQYF.

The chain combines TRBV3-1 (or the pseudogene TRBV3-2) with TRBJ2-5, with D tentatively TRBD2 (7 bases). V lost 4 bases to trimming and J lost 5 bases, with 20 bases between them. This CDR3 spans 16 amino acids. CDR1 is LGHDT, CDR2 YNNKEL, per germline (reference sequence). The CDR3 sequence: CASSPQGTGGLETQYF. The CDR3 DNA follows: TGTGCCAGCAGCCCCCAGGGGACGGGGGGTCTGGAGACCCAGTACTTC.

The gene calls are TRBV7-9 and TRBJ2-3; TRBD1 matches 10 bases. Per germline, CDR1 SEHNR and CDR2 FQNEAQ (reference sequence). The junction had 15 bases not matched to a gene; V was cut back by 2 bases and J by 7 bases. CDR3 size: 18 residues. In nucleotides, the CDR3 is TGTGCCAGCAGCTTACGGGGTACGGGACAGGGGCTCGGGCATACGCAGTATTTT. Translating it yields CASSLRGTGQGLGHTQYF.

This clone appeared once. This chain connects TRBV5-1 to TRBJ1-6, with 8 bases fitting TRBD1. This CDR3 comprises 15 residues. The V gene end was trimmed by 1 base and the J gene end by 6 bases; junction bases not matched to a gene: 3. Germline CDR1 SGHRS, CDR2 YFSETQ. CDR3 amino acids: CASSLSGTGNSPLHF. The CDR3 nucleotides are TGCGCCAGCAGCTTGTCCGGGACAGGTAATTCACCCCTCCACTTT.

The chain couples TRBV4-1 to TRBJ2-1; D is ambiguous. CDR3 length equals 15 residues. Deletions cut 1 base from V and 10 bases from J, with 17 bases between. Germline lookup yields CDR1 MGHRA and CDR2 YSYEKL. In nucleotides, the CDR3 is TGCGCCAGCAGCCAAGGTGCAGGTGAATGGTTAGAGCAGTTCTTC. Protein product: CASSQGAGEWLEQFF.

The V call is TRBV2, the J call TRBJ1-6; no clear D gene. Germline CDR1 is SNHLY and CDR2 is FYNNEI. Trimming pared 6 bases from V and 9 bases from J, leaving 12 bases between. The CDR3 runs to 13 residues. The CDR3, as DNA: TGTGCCAGCAGGAGGAGCCCAGTTTCACCCCTCCACTTT. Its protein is CASRRSPVSPLHF.

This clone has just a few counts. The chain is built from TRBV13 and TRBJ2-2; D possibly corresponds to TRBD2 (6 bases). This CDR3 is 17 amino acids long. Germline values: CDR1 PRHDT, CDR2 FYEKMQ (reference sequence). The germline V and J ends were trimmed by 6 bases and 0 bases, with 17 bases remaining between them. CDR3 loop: CASSPGLQISNTGELFF. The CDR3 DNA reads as TGTGCCAGCAGTCCCGGACTACAGATATCGAACACCGGGGAGCTGTTTTTT. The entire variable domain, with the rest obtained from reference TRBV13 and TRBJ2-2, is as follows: AAGVIQSPRHLIKEKRETATLKCYPIPRHDTVYWYQQGPGQDPQFLISFYEKMQSDKGSIPDRFSAQQFSDYHSELNMSSLELGDSALYFCASSPGLQISNTGELFFGEGSRLTVL.

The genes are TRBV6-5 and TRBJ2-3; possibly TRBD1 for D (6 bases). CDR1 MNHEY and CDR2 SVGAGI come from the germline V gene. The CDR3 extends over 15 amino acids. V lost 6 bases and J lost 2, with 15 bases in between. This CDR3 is CASRGADRPTDTQYF. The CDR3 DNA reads TGTGCCAGCAGGGGGGCAGACCGCCCCACAGATACGCAGTATTTT.

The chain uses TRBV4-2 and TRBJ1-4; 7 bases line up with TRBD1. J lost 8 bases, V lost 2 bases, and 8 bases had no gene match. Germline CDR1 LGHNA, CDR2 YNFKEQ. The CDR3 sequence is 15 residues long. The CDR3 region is CASSQLTGTGEKLFF. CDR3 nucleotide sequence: TGTGCCAGCAGCCAATTGACAGGGACTGGGGAAAAACTGTTTTTT.

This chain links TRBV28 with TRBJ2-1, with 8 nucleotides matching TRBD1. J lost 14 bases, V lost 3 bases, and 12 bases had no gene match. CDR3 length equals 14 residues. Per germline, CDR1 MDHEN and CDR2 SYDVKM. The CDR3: CASSFTRDRPPEFF. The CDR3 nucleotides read TGTGCCAGCAGTTTTACCCGGGACAGGCCTCCGGAGTTCTTC.

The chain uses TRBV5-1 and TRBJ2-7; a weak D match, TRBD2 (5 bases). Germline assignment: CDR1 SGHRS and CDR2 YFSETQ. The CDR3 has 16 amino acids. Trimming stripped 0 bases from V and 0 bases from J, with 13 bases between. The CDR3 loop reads CASSLGGGLSSYEQYF. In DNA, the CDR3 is TGCGCCAGCAGCTTGGGAGGAGGCCTAAGCTCCTACGAGCAGTACTTC.

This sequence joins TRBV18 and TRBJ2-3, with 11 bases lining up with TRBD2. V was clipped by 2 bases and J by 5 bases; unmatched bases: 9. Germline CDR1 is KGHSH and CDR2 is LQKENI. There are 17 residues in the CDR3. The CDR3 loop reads CASSPGLAGLAEDTQYF. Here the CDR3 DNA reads TGTGCCAGCTCACCAGGACTAGCGGGCCTCGCCGAAGATACGCAGTATTTT.

DNA for the CDR3: TGTGCCAGCAGTCTAAAACGTAATGAAAAACTGTTTTTT. This sequence encodes CASSLKRNEKLFF. V usage is TRBV12-3 or TRBV12-4 and J usage is TRBJ1-4, with unresolved D. The CDR3 runs 13 residues. With 5 bases removed from V and 4 bases from J, the gap between germline ends came to 8 bases.

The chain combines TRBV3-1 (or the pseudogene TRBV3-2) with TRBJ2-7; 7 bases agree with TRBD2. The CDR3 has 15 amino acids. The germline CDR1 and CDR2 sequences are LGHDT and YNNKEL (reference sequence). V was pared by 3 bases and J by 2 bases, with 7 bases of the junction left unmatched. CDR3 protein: CASSQIRAGTYEQYF. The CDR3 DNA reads TGTGCCAGCAGCCAGATACGAGCGGGAACCTACGAGCAGTACTTC.

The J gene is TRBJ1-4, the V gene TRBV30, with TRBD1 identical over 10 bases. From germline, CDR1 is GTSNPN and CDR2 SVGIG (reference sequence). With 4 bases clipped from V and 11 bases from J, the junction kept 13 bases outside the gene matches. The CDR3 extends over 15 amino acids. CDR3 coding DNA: TGTGCCTGGATGGGGACAGGGGAGGAACGTGTTAAACTGTTTTTT. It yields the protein CAWMGTGEERVKLFF.

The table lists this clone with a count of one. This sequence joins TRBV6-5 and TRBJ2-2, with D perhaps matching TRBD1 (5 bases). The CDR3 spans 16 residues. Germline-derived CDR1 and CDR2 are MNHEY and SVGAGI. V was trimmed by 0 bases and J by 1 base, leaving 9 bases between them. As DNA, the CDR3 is TGTGCCAGCAGTTACTCGAGACAGCAGAACACCGGGGAGCTGTTTTTT. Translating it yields CASSYSRQQNTGELFF.

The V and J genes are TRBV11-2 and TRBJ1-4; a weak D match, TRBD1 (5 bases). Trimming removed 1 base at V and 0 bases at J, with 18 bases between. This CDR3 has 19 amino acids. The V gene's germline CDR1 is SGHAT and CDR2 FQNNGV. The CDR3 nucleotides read TGTGCCAGCAGCTTAGGCCGTCACAGGTCTGGGGCAACTAATGAAAAACTGTTTTTT. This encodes CASSLGRHRSGATNEKLFF.

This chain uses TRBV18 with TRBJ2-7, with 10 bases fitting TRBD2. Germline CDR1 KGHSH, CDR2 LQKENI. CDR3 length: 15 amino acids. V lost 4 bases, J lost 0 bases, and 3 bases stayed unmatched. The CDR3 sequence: CASSLGLADSYEQYF. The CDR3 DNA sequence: TGTGCCAGCTCACTCGGACTAGCGGACTCCTACGAGCAGTACTTC.

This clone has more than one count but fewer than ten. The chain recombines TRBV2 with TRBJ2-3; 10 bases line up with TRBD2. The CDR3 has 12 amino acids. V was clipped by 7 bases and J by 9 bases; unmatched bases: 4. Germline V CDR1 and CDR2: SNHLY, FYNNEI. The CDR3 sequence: CASKREGETQYF. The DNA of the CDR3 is TGTGCCAGCAAGCGGGAGGGCGAAACGCAGTATTTT.

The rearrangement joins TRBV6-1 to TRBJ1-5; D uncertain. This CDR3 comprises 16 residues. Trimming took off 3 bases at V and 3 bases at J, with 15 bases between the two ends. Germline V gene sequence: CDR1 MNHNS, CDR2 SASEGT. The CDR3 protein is CASSERRGSYNQPQHF. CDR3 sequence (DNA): TGTGCCAGCAGTGAGCGTCGGGGTTCGTACAATCAGCCCCAGCATTTT.

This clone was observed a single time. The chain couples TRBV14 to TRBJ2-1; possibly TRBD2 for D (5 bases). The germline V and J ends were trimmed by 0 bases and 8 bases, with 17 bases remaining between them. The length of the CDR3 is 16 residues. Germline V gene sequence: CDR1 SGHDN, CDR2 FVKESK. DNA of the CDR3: TGTGCCAGCAGCCAAGATATCGAAAATGCGCGGGATGAGCAGTTCTTC. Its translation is CASSQDIENARDEQFF.

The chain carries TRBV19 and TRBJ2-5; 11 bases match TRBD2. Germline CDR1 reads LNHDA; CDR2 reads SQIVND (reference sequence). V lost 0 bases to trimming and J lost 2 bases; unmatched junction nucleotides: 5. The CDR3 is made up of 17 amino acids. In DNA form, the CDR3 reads TGTGCCAGTAGTATAGATAAAGGGACTAGCGGACAAGAGACCCAGTACTTC. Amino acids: CASSIDKGTSGQETQYF. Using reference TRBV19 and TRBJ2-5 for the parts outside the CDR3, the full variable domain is DGGITQSPKYLFRKEGQNVTLSCEQNLNHDAMYWYRQDPGQGLRLIYYSQIVNDFQKGDIAEGYSVSREKKESFPLTVTSAQKNPTAFYLCASSIDKGTSGQETQYFGPGTRLLVL.

For the CDR3, the DNA is TGCAGTGCTAGACGCCAAGAGACCCAGTACTTC. Translating it yields CSARRQETQYF. The rearrangement uses TRBV20-1 and TRBJ2-5; D is ambiguous. CDR3 size: 11 residues. Trimming stripped 2 bases from V and 1 base from J, with 2 bases between. The germline gives CDR1 DFQATT, CDR2 SNEGSKA (reference sequence).